This TCR beta chain was captured by sequencing in a study of T cells in Graves' hyperthyroidism and ophthalmopathy (dated by TCRdb to the late 2010s). Study-level background: Peripheral blood was sampled at the time of initial diagnosis, prior to any treatment. To identify TCR V-J signatures that set the groups apart, the researchers used a discovery cohort of about a hundred patients, made up of 40 to 45 with Graves' ophthalmopathy and 57 with stable Graves' hyperthyroidism. An independent validation cohort of 18 to 20 hyperthyroidism patients and about 15 patients who later progressed to ophthalmopathy tested prospective prediction of ophthalmopathy. The 75 to 100 discovery patients were randomly split 7:3 into training and test sets. In addition, the study compared T-cell repertoires in thyroid tissue and in blood from several Graves' hyperthyroidism patients. After blood sampling, hyperthyroidism patients were treated with methimazole at a starting dose of 30 mg daily, and ophthalmopathy patients were treated with high-dose intravenous methylprednisolone. TCR Vbeta CDR3 sequencing of 135 peripheral blood samples (around 45 ophthalmopathy, 70 to 85 hyperthyroidism and about 17 progressor patients) is reported in the paper.

TCR beta CDR3 regions were amplified from RNA transcripts. For the first round of RT-PCR on the TCR CDR3, the HTBI primer set was used together with the Qiagen OneStep RT-PCR kit. Libraries were constructed in a second round of multiplex PCR, after which size selection and purification were performed. Libraries were sequenced paired-end with 100 bp reads on an Illumina HiSeq2000. The original pipeline was this. SOAPnuke was used to process the raw data, removing reads that contained adapters or uncalled bases, had a mean Phred below 15, or lacked an exact match to the constant primer or identifier. High-quality paired reads were merged with COPE v1.2.5, and unique nucleotide sequences were defined as clonotypes. MiTCR v1.1 was used to align clonotypes to the IMGT TRBV, TRBD and TRBJ reference segments. Analysis was restricted to V-J combinations with a frequency above 0.0001, which covered just over 98% of repertoires. The TCS score was defined as the ratio of F50 (clonal expansion) to E x V (chaos), calculated using BLOSUM62-based TCRdist between CDR3 peptides within each V-J. Welch's t-statistics and random forest reduced roughly 500 V-J features to 13, which were used in a naive Bayes classifier (R e1071). Starting from the raw public reads, TCRdb applied fastp trimming at Q25, assembled clones with MiXCR and retained in-frame beta chains. When rows share a CDR3 protein, they turn into one entry using the most common DNA and genes. The V and J calls follow TCRdb's processing rather than the paper's. This sample holds 490,000 or so distinct CDR3 sequences; roughly 15% were observed only once. The ten top clones hold approximately 30% of the sample.

The CDR3 runs 14 residues from the cysteine to the phenylalanine. The retained sequence is limited to the CDR3, 42 bases, with the frame set at the first base. Based on the germline V gene, the CDR1 and CDR2 sequences are MDHEN and SYDVKM. The junction shows trimming of 6 bases on V and 6 bases on J, and the gene matches do not reach 5 bases of it. Ophthalmopathy patients had moderately to severely active disease, with a Clinical Activity Score of 3 or more, a NOSPECS grade of 4 or more, and a disease duration of less than 3 months. The study excluded patients with uncontrolled infections, other autoimmune diseases, pregnancy or lactation. Clinical symptoms, serum thyroxine and TRAb, thyroid ultrasound, and orbital computed tomography formed the basis for the diagnoses. PBMCs were separated from roughly 10 ml of fresh peripheral blood using Ficoll-Paque density gradient centrifugation. Trizol reagent was used to extract total RNA, and RNA quality was then checked on an Agilent 2100 Bioanalyzer.

There are many counts of this clonotype. Its cognate antigen has yet to be identified. No clone much larger than this one lies a single base away; base qualities are absent. General study outcomes and caveats: Sample size was not statistically predetermined, and blinding of investigators to group allocation was not performed. Blood samples also contained most of the expanded thyroid clonotypes (frequency above 0.001), which suggests that blood repertoires may reflect thyroid immune responses. A model built on a 13 V-J signature distinguished ophthalmopathy from stable hyperthyroidism, reaching approximately 89% sensitivity and around 81% specificity in cross-validation and 80%/75% in testing. In validation, the model predicted progression to ophthalmopathy a median of approximately 6.6 months before onset, with about 67% sensitivity and about 72% specificity.

The rearrangement combines TRBV28 with TRBJ2-3, with TRBD2 matching 11 junction bases. The source material was blood. The sequence derives from a woman in her twenties or thirties with Graves' ophthalmopathy. DNA sequence: TGTGCCAGCAGCTTAGCGGGAGGGTTGGATACGCAGTATTTT. Its protein reads: CASSLAGGLDTQYF.